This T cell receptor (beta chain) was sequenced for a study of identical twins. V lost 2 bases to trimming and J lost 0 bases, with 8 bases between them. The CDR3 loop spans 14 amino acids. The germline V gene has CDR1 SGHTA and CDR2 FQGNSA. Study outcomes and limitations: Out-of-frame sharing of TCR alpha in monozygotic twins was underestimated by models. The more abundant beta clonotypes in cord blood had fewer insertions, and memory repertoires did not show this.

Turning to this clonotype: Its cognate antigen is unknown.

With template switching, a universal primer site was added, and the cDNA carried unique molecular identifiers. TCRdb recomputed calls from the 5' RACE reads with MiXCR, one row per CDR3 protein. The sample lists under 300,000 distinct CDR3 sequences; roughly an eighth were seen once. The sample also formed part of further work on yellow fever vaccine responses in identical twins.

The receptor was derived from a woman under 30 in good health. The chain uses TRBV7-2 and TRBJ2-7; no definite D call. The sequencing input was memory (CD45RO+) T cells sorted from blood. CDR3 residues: CASSLLVLSYEQYF. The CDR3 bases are TGTGCCAGCAGCTTACTTGTACTCTCCTACGAGCAGTACTTC.